A single sample gave rise to the 24 T cell receptor beta chains below, sequenced in a study of blood T cell repertoires in COVID-19. Data came from immunoSEQ multiplex PCR; TCRdb stores just in-frame clones and leaves some out. The sample includes around 250,000 clones, about nine tenths of them seen just once. The sample taken for sequencing was peripheral blood. The receptors shown here come from a man aged 35 to 55 with active or convalescent COVID-19.

The V gene is TRBV5-6, the J gene TRBJ2-1, with 8 bases that match TRBD2. CDR1 and CDR2 (germline): SGHDT, YYEEEE. CDR3 length: 18 residues. J gave up 5 bases and V 6 bases, and 19 bases lay outside the gene matches. CDR3 residues: CASILGFIGGGYDNEQFF. The DNA of the CDR3 is TGTGCCAGCATTCTAGGGTTTATCGGCGGGGGGTACGACAATGAGCAGTTCTTC.

The chain carries TRBV10-3 and TRBJ2-5; the D gene is possibly TRBD1 (5 bases). Trimming took off 2 bases at V and 2 bases at J, with 9 bases between the two ends. The CDR3 loop spans 14 amino acids. CDR1 is ENHRY and CDR2 is SYGVKD in the germline V gene. The CDR3 sequence is CAISEVQAQETQYF. For the CDR3, the DNA is TGTGCCATCAGTGAGGTACAGGCTCAAGAGACCCAGTACTTC.

The genes are TRBV7-6 and TRBJ2-7; D remains ambiguous. The V gene's germline CDR1 is SGHVS and CDR2 FNYEAQ. The CDR3 length is 11 residues. V was pared by 4 bases and J by 3 bases, with 4 bases between. The CDR3, as DNA: TGTGCCAGCAGCTCACACTACGAGCAGTACTTC. Its protein product is CASSSHYEQYF.

The chain combines TRBV12-5 with TRBJ1-6, with D unclear. The CDR3 loop spans 15 amino acids. Germline V lookup: CDR1 LGHNT, CDR2 FRNRAP. The V and J ends lost 2 bases and 9 bases respectively, with 14 bases between them. The CDR3 DNA reads TGTGCTAGTGGTTTGAGTACCCTCGAGGGTTCACCCCTCCACTTT. This sequence encodes CASGLSTLEGSPLHF. The full variable domain, rest sourced from reference TRBV12-5 and TRBJ1-6, is DARVTQTPRHKVTEMGQEVTMRCQPILGHNTVFWYRQTMMQGLELLAYFRNRAPLDDSGMPKDRFSAEMPDATLATLKIQPSEPRDSAVYFCASGLSTLEGSPLHFGNGTRLTVT.

The V gene is TRBV4-1, the J gene TRBJ2-7; 10 bases align to TRBD2. The J segment lost 5 bases and the V segment lost 4 bases, leaving 5 bases of the junction unmatched. The CDR3 totals 14 residues. Looked up from germline, CDR1 is MGHRA and CDR2 is YSYEKL. The CDR3 DNA reads TGCGCCAGCAGCCGCCGACTAGCGGGTGACGAGCAGTACTTC. This encodes CASSRRLAGDEQYF.

The gene calls are TRBV5-4 and TRBJ2-2; TRBD2 might be the D (6 bases). CDR1 is SGHNT, CDR2 YYREEE, per germline (reference sequence). The CDR3 consists of 15 residues. V was cut by 1 base and J by 7 bases, with 14 bases left in between. The CDR3 here is CASSLSGDQNGELFF. CDR3 sequence (DNA): TGTGCCAGCAGCTTGTCGGGGGATCAGAACGGGGAGCTGTTTTTT.

The chain has TRBV2 and TRBJ1-3, with 9 bases identical to TRBD1. Trimming took 2 bases from V and 0 from J; bases not matched to a gene: 14. This CDR3 has 20 residues. From germline, CDR1 is SNHLY and CDR2 FYNNEI. CDR3 sequence reads: CASSEFGGQGGPDSGNTIYF. The CDR3 bases are TGTGCCAGCAGTGAATTCGGGGGACAGGGTGGTCCCGACTCTGGAAACACCATATATTTT.

The DNA of the CDR3 is TGTGCCTGGAGTTCCTACCCGGGACAGGTCTATGGCTACACCTTC. It is translated as CAWSSYPGQVYGYTF. The V and J genes are TRBV30 and TRBJ1-2; TRBD1 matches at 8 bases. This CDR3 is built from 15 residues. The junction had 9 bases not matched to a gene; V was cut back by 2 bases and J by 4 bases. Germline V gives CDR1 GTSNPN, CDR2 SVGIG (reference sequence).

The rearrangement uses TRBV24-1 and TRBJ1-1; 9 nucleotides match TRBD1. Per the germline V gene, CDR1 is KGHDR and CDR2 is SFDVKD. With 1 base clipped from V and 11 bases from J, the junction kept 4 bases outside the gene matches. There are 13 residues in the CDR3. This CDR3 is CATSDFTGGKAFF. The CDR3, as DNA: TGTGCCACCAGTGATTTTACAGGGGGCAAGGCTTTCTTT.

This chain joins TRBV7-3 and TRBJ2-7; weak D call: TRBD1 (6 bases). This CDR3 spans 12 amino acids. The germline V gene encodes CDR1 SGHTA and CDR2 FQGTGA. V lost 6 bases to trimming and J lost 3 bases, with 9 bases between them. The CDR3 here is CASSTRGYEQYF. DNA for the CDR3: TGTGCCAGCAGTACCAGGGGCTACGAGCAGTACTTC.

The gene calls are TRBV13 and TRBJ2-1; TRBD2 aligns across 11 bases. The CDR3 has 16 amino acids. After removal of 4 bases from V and 8 bases from J, the junction contained 10 bases not matched to a gene. Germline V gene data show CDR1 as PRHDT and CDR2 as FYEKMQ (reference sequence). CDR3 DNA: TGTGCCAGCAGCTGGGGACTAGCGGAGCTCCTCGATGAGCAGTTCTTC. Its translation is CASSWGLAELLDEQFF.

The rearrangement links TRBV5-1 to TRBJ2-7; 7 nucleotides align to TRBD1. The junction had 22 bases not matched to a gene; V was cut back by 4 bases and J by 6 bases. Germline V CDR1 and CDR2: SGHRS, YFSETQ. This CDR3 spans 18 amino acids. CDR3 sequence (DNA): TGCGCCAGCAGCCAGAAGAACCCTATTGGGACAGCCCCGGGCGAGCAGTACTTC. This translates into CASSQKNPIGTAPGEQYF. Full variable domain (remainder filled in from reference TRBV5-1 and TRBJ2-7): KAGVTQTPRYLIKTRGQQVTLSCSPISGHRSVSWYQQTPGQGLQFLFEYFSETQRNKGNFPGRFSGRQFSNSRSEMNVSTLELGDSALYLCASSQKNPIGTAPGEQYFGPGTRLTVT.

The chain's CDR3 is CASSLEAQPQHF. The CDR3, as DNA: TGTGCCAGCAGTTTGGAGGCACAGCCCCAGCATTTT. The chain uses TRBV28 and TRBJ1-5; D uncertain. V lost 3 bases and J 7 bases, leaving 7 bases between the germline ends. Germline assignment: CDR1 MDHEN and CDR2 SYDVKM. CDR3 length equals 12 residues.

The CDR3 sequence: CASSFRGMNTEAFF. CDR3 bases: TGTGCCAGCAGTTTCAGGGGGATGAACACTGAAGCTTTCTTT. The chain links TRBV25-1 to TRBJ1-1, with 7 bases aligning to TRBD1. Germline loops: CDR1 MGHDK, CDR2 SYGVNS. V was pared by 5 bases and J by 0 bases, with 3 bases of the junction left unmatched. CDR3 length equals 14 residues.

The chain uses TRBV18 and TRBJ2-2, with TRBD2 identical over 13 bases. CDR1 and CDR2 from the germline V gene are KGHSH and LQKENI. The CDR3 extends over 16 amino acids. The J segment lost 3 bases and the V segment lost 6 bases, leaving 4 bases of the junction unmatched. The CDR3 nucleotides read TGTGCCAGCTCCCCAGGACTAGCGGGGGACACCGGGGAGCTGTTTTTT. Its translation: CASSPGLAGDTGELFF. The complete variable domain, with remaining parts taken from reference TRBV18 and TRBJ2-2, reads NAGVMQNPRHLVRRRGQEARLRCSPMKGHSHVYWYRQLPEEGLKFMVYLQKENIIDESGMPKERFSAEFPKEGPSILRIQQVVRGDSAAYFCASSPGLAGDTGELFFGEGSRLTVL.

The chain employs TRBV28 and TRBJ2-5; 11 bases agree with TRBD2. Unmatched junction bases numbered 6, after V lost 6 bases and J lost 0 bases. The germline V gene has CDR1 MDHEN and CDR2 SYDVKM. The CDR3 covers 16 residues. The CDR3 DNA reads as TGTGCCAGCAGGCCTAGCGGGGGGCCCCACCAAGAGACCCAGTACTTC. Translation gives CASRPSGGPHQETQYF.

The V gene is TRBV7-2, the J gene TRBJ1-5; TRBD1 matches 10 bases. CDR3 length: 15 residues. The V segment lost 5 bases and the J segment 6 bases; nucleotides outside the gene matches: 7. Germline values: CDR1 SGHTA, CDR2 FQGNSA. CDR3 loop: CASSPGQGVIQPQHF. The CDR3 region has the DNA TGTGCCAGCAGCCCAGGACAGGGGGTGATTCAGCCCCAGCATTTT.

This chain links TRBV12-3 or TRBV12-4 with TRBJ2-1, with TRBD2 as a possible D gene (6 bases). V was pared by 5 bases and J by 6 bases, with 8 bases between. The CDR3 runs to 12 residues. The CDR3 is CASSVTSNEQFF. CDR3 nucleotides: TGTGCCAGCAGTGTGACTAGCAATGAGCAGTTCTTC.

This chain joins TRBV7-9 and TRBJ2-7; D is perhaps TRBD2 (5 bases). The CDR3 consists of 14 residues. Trimming stripped 4 bases from V and 6 bases from J, with 16 bases between. CDR1 is SEHNR and CDR2 is FQNEAQ in the germline V gene (reference sequence). The CDR3 sequence: CASSSLLAPGEQYF. The CDR3 bases are TGTGCCAGCAGCTCCCTGCTAGCTCCTGGCGAGCAGTACTTC.

V is TRBV24-1 and J is TRBJ2-3, with 13 bases aligning to TRBD2. CDR1 KGHDR and CDR2 SFDVKD come from the germline V gene. The CDR3 covers 17 residues. With 0 bases clipped from V and 6 bases from J, the junction kept 5 bases outside the gene matches. The CDR3 DNA is TGTGCCACCAGTGATTTGGGACTAGCGGGAGCAGGGGATACGCAGTATTTT. Protein product: CATSDLGLAGAGDTQYF.

The genes are TRBV4-1 and TRBJ2-7; possibly TRBD2 for D (5 bases). The germline V gene has CDR1 MGHRA and CDR2 YSYEKL. CDR3 size: 16 residues. Trimming pared 0 bases from V and 5 bases from J, leaving 17 bases between. CDR3 sequence reads: CASSQDPRTVPHEQYF. CDR3 nucleotide sequence: TGCGCCAGCAGCCAAGATCCCCGGACTGTGCCCCACGAGCAGTACTTC.

This chain connects TRBV9 to TRBJ1-5; weak D call: TRBD1 (5 bases). This CDR3 contains 15 residues. Trimming stripped 0 bases from V and 7 bases from J, with 14 bases between. Germline V gene lookup returns CDR1 SGDLS and CDR2 YYNGEE. The CDR3 DNA follows: TGTGCCAGCAGCGTAGGGGCGACAGACGGACAGCCCCAGCATTTT. As protein: CASSVGATDGQPQHF.

Concerning this clone: This sample includes further DNA sequences coding for the same CDR3. The rearrangement joins TRBV5-4 to TRBJ2-7; TRBD1 aligns across 7 bases. J gave up 0 bases and V 4 bases, and 4 bases lay outside the gene matches. Germline CDR1 is SGHNT and CDR2 is YYREEE (reference sequence). The CDR3 consists of 14 residues. The CDR3 here is CASSPRDSSYEQYF. CDR3 DNA: TGTGCCAGCAGCCCCCGGGACAGCTCCTACGAGCAGTACTTC.

J is TRBJ2-2 and V is TRBV29-1; 7 bases match TRBD1. The germline gives CDR1 SQVTM, CDR2 ANQGSEA. The CDR3 runs to 12 residues. With 4 bases clipped from V and 6 bases from J, the junction kept 2 bases outside the gene matches. The CDR3 bases are TGCAGCGTTGGAACAGGGGCCGGGGAGCTGTTTTTT. Translation gives CSVGTGAGELFF.